The 3 T cell receptor beta chains given below trace back to one sample, sequenced in a study of T-cell reconstitution after alpha-beta-depleted transplantation in children. Preparation of the TCRbeta library was carried out with unique molecular identifiers. From the PCR reads, TCRdb called clonotypes with MiXCR, one entry per CDR3 protein. The table lists nearly 250,000 distinct CDR3 sequences, just under 8.5% of them singletons, with almost 6.5% in the top ten. This specimen consisted of PBMCs, mostly from graft donor cells, obtained 180 days after TCRalphabeta/CD19-depleted stem cell transplant. The receptors were gathered from a male patient aged 10-17 years who had a stem cell transplant for acute lymphoblastic leukemia, so the T cells may come from the graft donor.

There are many counts of this clonotype. The chain combines TRBV28 with TRBJ2-7; a possible D gene is TRBD2 (5 bases). The CDR3 length is 15 residues. V was clipped by 6 bases and J by 0 bases, with 15 bases between them. The germline V gene encodes CDR1 MDHEN and CDR2 SYDVKM. The DNA for the CDR3 is TGTGCCAGCAGACTCAGCGGATTCAGCTCCTACGAGCAGTACTTC. Its translation: CASRLSGFSSYEQYF.

This clonotype appeared many times. The chain has TRBV20-1 and TRBJ2-3; 7 positions agree with TRBD2. This CDR3 has 16 residues. The ends lost 1 base at V and 3 bases at J; junction bases unmatched: 10. CDR1 is DFQATT, CDR2 SNEGSKA, per germline (reference sequence). The DNA of the CDR3 is TGCAGTGCTAGAGCGGGAGGCTCGTTTAGGACAGATACGCAGTATTTT. It translates to CSARAGGSFRTDTQYF.

About this clonotype itself: This sequence may be a read error, since a much larger clone differs from it by one base. The chain joins TRBV11-1 to TRBJ2-5; D may match TRBD1 or TRBD2 (5 bases each). Germline values: CDR1 SGHAT, CDR2 FQDESV (reference sequence). There are 13 residues in the CDR3. V lost 3 bases and J lost 10, with 15 bases in between. The chain's CDR3 is CASSLGTGKNQYF. DNA for the CDR3: TGTGCCAGCAGCTTGGGGACGGGCAAGAACCAGTACTTC.